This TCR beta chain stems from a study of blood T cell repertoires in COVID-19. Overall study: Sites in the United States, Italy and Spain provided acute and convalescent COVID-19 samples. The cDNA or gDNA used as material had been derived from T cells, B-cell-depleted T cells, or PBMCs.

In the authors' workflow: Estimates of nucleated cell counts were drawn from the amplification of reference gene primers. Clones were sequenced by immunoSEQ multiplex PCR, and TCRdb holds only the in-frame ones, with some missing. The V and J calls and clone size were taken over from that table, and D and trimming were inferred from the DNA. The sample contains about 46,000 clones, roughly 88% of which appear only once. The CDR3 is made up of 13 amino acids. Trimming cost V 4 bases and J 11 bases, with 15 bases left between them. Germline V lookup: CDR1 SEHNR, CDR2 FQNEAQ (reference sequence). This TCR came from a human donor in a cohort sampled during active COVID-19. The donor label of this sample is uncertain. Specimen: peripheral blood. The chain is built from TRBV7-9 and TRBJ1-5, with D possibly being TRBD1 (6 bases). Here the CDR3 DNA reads TGTGCCAGCAGCTCCGATCCGCACAGGGCCCAGCATTTT. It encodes CASSSDPHRAQHF.